Shown below are 2 T cell receptor beta chains from a single sample sequenced in a study of cytomegalovirus exposure and HLA in healthy donors. Assay used: immunoSEQ multiplex PCR; TCRdb lists only in-frame clones, some missing. The data show some 140,000 clones, with around 84% seen just once and about 2.2% held by the top ten. The sequenced sample consisted of PBMCs. The receptors stem from a human donor in good health.

This chain connects TRBV28 to TRBJ1-4; perhaps TRBD1 as D (6 bases). The germline V and J ends were trimmed by 5 bases and 7 bases, with 17 bases remaining between them. Germline CDR1 MDHEN, CDR2 SYDVKM. The CDR3 contains 15 residues. CDR3 in DNA: TGTGCCAGCAGTCCCAACAGGGTAGGACGTGAAAAACTGTTTTTT. This encodes CASSPNRVGREKLFF.

This clone appeared a single time. The genes are TRBV10-3 and TRBJ2-3, with 9 bases matching TRBD2. V lost 3 bases to trimming and J lost 4 bases; unmatched junction nucleotides: 8. This CDR3 comprises 16 residues. Germline CDR1 is ENHRY and CDR2 is SYGVKD. CDR3 coding DNA: TGTGCCATCAGTGAATTAGCGGGAGCCCCGGCAGATACGCAGTATTTT. Protein sequence: CAISELAGAPADTQYF.